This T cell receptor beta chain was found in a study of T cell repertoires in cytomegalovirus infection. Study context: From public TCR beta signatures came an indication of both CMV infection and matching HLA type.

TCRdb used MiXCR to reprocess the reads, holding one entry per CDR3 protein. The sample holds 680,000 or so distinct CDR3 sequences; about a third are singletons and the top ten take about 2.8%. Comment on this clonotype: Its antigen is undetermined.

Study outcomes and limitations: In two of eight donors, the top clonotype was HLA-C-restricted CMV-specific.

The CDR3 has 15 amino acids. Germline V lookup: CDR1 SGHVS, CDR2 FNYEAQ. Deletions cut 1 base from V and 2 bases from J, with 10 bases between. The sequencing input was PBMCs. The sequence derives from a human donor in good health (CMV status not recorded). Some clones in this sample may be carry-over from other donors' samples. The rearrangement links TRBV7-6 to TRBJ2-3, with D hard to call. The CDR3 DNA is TGTGCCAGCAGCTTAGGCGCCAGCAACACAGATACGCAGTATTTT. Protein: CASSLGASNTDTQYF.